This T cell receptor (beta chain) was sequenced in a study of blood T cell repertoires in COVID-19. Across the whole study: The United States, Italy and Spain provided the acute and convalescent COVID-19 samples. Sources were T cells, B-cell-depleted T cells, or PBMCs; the material itself was cDNA or gDNA.

Libraries were prepared by immunoSEQ multiplex PCR; TCRdb keeps only in-frame clonotypes and omits some of them. The sample holds under 300,000 clones, about 88% seen once. The CDR3 totals 14 residues. CDR1 is LNHDA, CDR2 SQIVND, per germline (reference sequence). V dropped 6 bases and J dropped 4; count of bases not matched to a gene: 8. This clone came up once. This receptor was taken from a woman in her thirties or forties who had recovered from COVID-19. The source material was peripheral blood. This chain uses TRBV19 with TRBJ1-2; 7 bases fit TRBD1. The CDR3 sequence: CASSRDSNPYGYTF. CDR3 bases: TGTGCCAGTAGCCGGGACAGTAATCCCTATGGCTACACCTTC.